The entry that follows covers one T cell receptor beta chain sequence. This entry belongs to a study of blood T cell repertoires in COVID-19. Looking at the study overall: Researchers got acute and convalescent COVID-19 samples from the United States, Italy and Spain. From T cells, B-cell-depleted T cells, or PBMCs came the material, which was cDNA or gDNA.

Per the authors' pipeline: Amplifying reference gene primers gave estimates of nucleated cell counts. Generated by immunoSEQ multiplex PCR, the TCRdb table keeps only in-frame clones and is missing some. From that table come the V and J calls and clone size; the DNA was used to work out D and trimming. The table includes roughly 48,000 clones, approximately 88% detected once. The sample was peripheral blood. The source is a man in his 70s with acute or convalescent COVID-19.

The CDR3 reads CASSPRGGTGVDEQYF. Here the CDR3 DNA reads TGTGCCAGCTCACCCCGGGGCGGGACAGGGGTTGACGAGCAGTACTTC. This sequence joins TRBV18 and TRBJ2-7, with TRBD1 matching over 10 bases. Germline V gives CDR1 KGHSH, CDR2 LQKENI. The CDR3 is 16 residues long. Unmatched junction bases numbered 10, after V lost 3 bases and J lost 5 bases.